A selection of T cell receptor beta chains follows, all from one sample in a study of HIV-infected patients and healthy controls. TCRdb independently ran MiXCR on the 5' RACE reads; one entry per CDR3 protein. The sample consists of about 18,000 distinct CDR3 sequences, 8.5% to 9.5% of them appearing once. Sequenced: blood. The receptors were sampled from an adult in good health. Each CDR3 is given with its conserved first and last residue. A D gene is named only where the DNA matches it firmly. Part of the rows lack a size; the others show once, few, many or a class for expanded clones.

V	size	J	D	DNA	CDR3
TRBV3-1	many	TRBJ2-7	.	TGTGCCAGCAGCCAAGGATGGGCCACAACCTACGAGCAGTACTTC	CASSQGWATTYEQYF
TRBV28	many	TRBJ1-1	.	TGTGCCAGCATACAACCGGCCAGTGAAGCTTTCTTT	CASIQPASEAFF
TRBV19	few	TRBJ1-5	.	TGTGCCAGTAGTATAGCCCGACACCAGCCCCAGCATTTT	CASSIARHQPQHF
TRBV7-2	.	TRBJ2-1	.	TGTGCCAGCAGCTTCACAGGTGTGGAAATGGTCTTC	CASSFTGVEMVF
TRBV30	many	TRBJ1-4	.	TGTGCCTGGACGGAAGGGGCCACCCTGTTTTTT	CAWTEGATLFF
TRBV24-1	many	TRBJ1-5	.	TGTGCCACCAGTGGGGGCAGCAATCAGCCCCAGCATTTT	CATSGGSNQPQHF
TRBV28	many	TRBJ2-3	.	TGTGCCAGCAGTTCCATACAGCTCTCCGGCACAGATACGCAGTATTTT	CASSSIQLSGTDTQYF
TRBV11-1	many	TRBJ2-7	TRBD1	TGTGCCAGCAGCTTAGAAGGGACAGGGAGCAACGAGCAGTACTTC	CASSLEGTGSNEQYF
TRBV7-3	few	TRBJ2-7	TRBD1	TGTGCCAGCAGCCCTCGACAGGGGACCTACGAGCAGTACTTC	CASSPRQGTYEQYF
TRBV6-5	once	TRBJ1-2	TRBD1	TGTGCCGGCAGTTATGGGACAGCTGAGAACGGCTACACCTTC	CAGSYGTAENGYTF
TRBV15	many	TRBJ2-7	.	TGTGCCACCAGCAGAGGGGCCTTGGGGAGCTACGAGCAGTACTTC	CATSRGALGSYEQYF
TRBV7-2	few	TRBJ2-1	.	TGTGCCAGCAGCTTAGCGGGACTGACTAATGAGCAGTTCTTC	CASSLAGLTNEQFF
TRBV11-2	many	TRBJ2-1	.	TGTGCCAGCGCTAGGGGGGCGGGCCAGCAGTTCTTC	CASARGAGQQFF
TRBV2	many	TRBJ2-2	.	TGTGCCAGCAGTGAACACCGAGACGGGGAGCTGTTTTTT	CASSEHRDGELFF
TRBV29-1	few	TRBJ2-5	.	TGCAGCTCGAGGCCCAGCGGCCAAGAGACCCAGTACTTC	CSSRPSGQETQYF
TRBV28	medium-sized	TRBJ2-7	TRBD2	TGTGCCAGCCTAGCGGGGAGCTCCTACGAGCAGTACTTC	CASLAGSSYEQYF
TRBV19	few	TRBJ1-5	.	TGTGCCAGTAGGACCACGAATCAGCCCCAGCATTTT	CASRTTNQPQHF
TRBV11-3	few	TRBJ1-2	TRBD1	TGTGCCAGGAGGGGGCCGCCTAACTATGGCTACACCTTC	CARRGPPNYGYTF
TRBV10-1	many	TRBJ2-1	.	TGCGCCAGCAGTGAGTCTCTGGGACCCTACAATGAGCAGTTCTTC	CASSESLGPYNEQFF
TRBV25-1	.	TRBJ2-5	TRBD2	TGTGCCAGCAGTGGGCTAGCGGGAGTAAAGACCCAGTACTTC	CASSGLAGVKTQYF
TRBV28	.	TRBJ2-3	TRBD2	TGTGCCAGCAGGACTAGCGGGAGGGTCACAGATACGCAGTTTTTT	CASRTSGRVTDTQFF
TRBV5-4	.	TRBJ2-1	TRBD2	TGTGCCAGCAGCCCTGCCGGTAGCGGGCGAAGCTCCTACAATGAGCAGTTCTTC	CASSPAGSGRSSYNEQFF
TRBV28	medium-sized	TRBJ2-7	.	TGTGCCAGCAGTGGACCTTCCGGGACCCGGGAGCAGTACTTC	CASSGPSGTREQYF
TRBV20-1	many	TRBJ2-1	.	TGCAGTGCTAGAGATGGGGGAACGGAGGGCCGATCGGTAAATGAGCAGTTCTTC	CSARDGGTEGRSVNEQFF
TRBV29-1	medium-sized	TRBJ2-5	.	TGCAGCGGAACTTACGGCGAGGAGACCCAGTACTTC	CSGTYGEETQYF
TRBV13	many	TRBJ1-1	TRBD1	TGTGCCAGCAGCTTAAACAGGGGGCAGGGGACTGAAGCTTTCTTT	CASSLNRGQGTEAFF
TRBV5-1	many	TRBJ1-1	.	TGCGCCAGCAGCTTGGCTGGGATGAACACTGAAGCTTTCTTT	CASSLAGMNTEAFF
TRBV24-1	many	TRBJ2-2	.	TGTGCCACCAGTGATCCTCCGAAGACCGGGGAGCTGTTTTTT	CATSDPPKTGELFF
TRBV3-1	few	TRBJ1-5	TRBD1	TGTGCCAGCAGCCGACAGGGGGTTAATCAGCCCCAGCATTTT	CASSRQGVNQPQHF
TRBV5-6	once	TRBJ2-7	TRBD1	TGTGCCAGCAGCAAGGACAGGGAGGCGTACGAGCAGTACTTC	CASSKDREAYEQYF